The clone carrying this T cell receptor (beta chain) was detected only a few times. Its cognate antigen is unknown. Cultured CD4+ T cell DNA was sequenced using the Oncomine TCR Beta short-read assay. MiXCR, applied by TCRdb to the PCR reads, yields one record per CDR3 protein. The data hold approximately 23,000 distinct CDR3 sequences, with 50% to 65% observed a single time. This entry comes from a study of vaccination and CD4 T cells after COVID-19. As for treatment: approximately nine-day PBMC culture with coronavirus spike peptide pools or control peptides (ViraFEST assay). The CDR3 spans 13 residues.

The sample in question was CD4+ T cells from blood, cultured in vitro, obtained before SARS-CoV-2 vaccination. The sequence derives from a human donor who received a COVID-19 vaccine. The rearrangement uses TRBV21-1 and TRBJ2-1; the table's TRBD1 call for D was not verified on the DNA. TRBV21-1 is a known pseudogene. This chain's CDR3 is CASSSWTPSGQFF. Here the CDR3 DNA reads TGTGCCAGCAGCTCATGGACCCCTTCGGGGCAGTTCTTC.